The rows below give T cell receptor beta chains drawn from one sample of a study of beta chain features in type 1 diabetes. The repertoire was sequenced with immunoSEQ multiplex PCR; TCRdb's copy has only in-frame clones and lacks some. The sample lists 300,000 to 350,000 clones, about 20% seen once, with approximately 0.043% in the top ten. The material sequenced was naive CD4+ T cells from blood. These receptors came from a woman between 18 and 29 years old in good health. Each CDR3 is given with its conserved first and last residue. D genes are given only for firm matches. Only part of the rows carry a size: once, few, many, or a class if the clone is expanded.

v_gene,j_gene,abundance,d_gene,CDR3nt,CDR3aa
TRBV7-9,TRBJ2-5,few,.,TGTGCCAGCAGCTTGGTGTCCGGAGTTGAGACCCAGTACTTC,CASSLVSGVETQYF
TRBV4-1,TRBJ2-4,.,TRBD1,TGCGCCAGCAGCCGACAGGGGGGGGGAGCCAAAAACATTCAGTACTTC,CASSRQGGGAKNIQYF
TRBV12-1,TRBJ2-2,.,.,TGTGCCAGCAACAATGACAGGGGCGACACCGGGGAGCTGTTTTTT,CASNNDRGDTGELFF
TRBV5-4,TRBJ1-2,.,.,TGTGCCAGCAGCCTGGACAGCTATGGCTACACCTTC,CASSLDSYGYTF
TRBV4-2,TRBJ2-3,.,TRBD2,TGTGCCAGCAGCCAAACGGTAGCGGGGGGTTCGGGTCCAGATACGCAGTATTTT,CASSQTVAGGSGPDTQYF
TRBV12-5,TRBJ2-1,few,.,TGTGCTAGTGGTTTGGATGCCCGCGGTGAGCAGTTCTTC,CASGLDARGEQFF
TRBV6-1,TRBJ2-3,.,TRBD2,TGTGCCAGCAGTGGGACTAGCGGGACCCGGGATACGCAGTATTTT,CASSGTSGTRDTQYF
TRBV29-1,TRBJ2-2,few,TRBD1,TGCAGCGCCTGGGGACAGACCGGGGAGCTGTTTTTT,CSAWGQTGELFF
TRBV30,TRBJ1-6,.,TRBD1,TGTGCCTGGACCGGACAGGGGAATTCACCCCTCCACTTT,CAWTGQGNSPLHF
TRBV29-1,TRBJ2-1,few,TRBD2,TGCAGCGTTGAACGGCTAGCGGGGTACAATGAGCAGTTCTTC,CSVERLAGYNEQFF
TRBV7-9,TRBJ2-5,.,TRBD1,TGTGCCAGCAGCTTACATGGGACAGGACAAGAGACCCAGTACTTC,CASSLHGTGQETQYF